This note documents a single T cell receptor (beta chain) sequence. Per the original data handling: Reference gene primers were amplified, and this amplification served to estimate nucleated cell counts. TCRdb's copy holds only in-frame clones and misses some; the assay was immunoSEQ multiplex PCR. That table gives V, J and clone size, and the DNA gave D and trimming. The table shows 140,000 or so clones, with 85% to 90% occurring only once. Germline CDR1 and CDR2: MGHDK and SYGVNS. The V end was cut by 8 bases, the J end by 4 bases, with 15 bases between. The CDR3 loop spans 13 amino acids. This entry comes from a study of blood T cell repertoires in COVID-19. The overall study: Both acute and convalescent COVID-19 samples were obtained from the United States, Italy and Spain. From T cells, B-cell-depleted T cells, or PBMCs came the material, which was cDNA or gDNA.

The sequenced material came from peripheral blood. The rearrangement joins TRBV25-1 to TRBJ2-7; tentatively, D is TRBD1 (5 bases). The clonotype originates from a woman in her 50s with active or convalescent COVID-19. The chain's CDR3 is CASRPPGSYEQYF. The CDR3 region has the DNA TGTGCCAGCCGACCCCCAGGGTCTTACGAGCAGTACTTC.